The rows below give T cell receptor beta chains drawn from one sample of a study of long-term antiretroviral therapy in people with HIV. The data were produced by immunoSEQ multiplex PCR, yet TCRdb's version contains in-frame clones alone and is incomplete. The data contain more than 15,000 clones, around 96% of them singletons. Sequenced here: unsorted PBMCs, sampled more than 10 years after starting antiretroviral therapy. These receptors all come from a man aged 25 to 40 with HIV. Each CDR3 is given with its conserved first and last residue. The D gene is left open where the match is weak. The size entry is marked missing in some rows and otherwise reads once, few, many or a size class.

d_call	v_call	clone_size	j_call	cdr3_aa	cdr3_nt
.	TRBV2	.	TRBJ2-2	CASNGDTGELFF	TGTGCCAGCAACGGGGACACCGGGGAGCTGTTTTTT
.	TRBV27	.	TRBJ1-4	CASRPGSTNEKLFF	TGTGCCAGCAGACCAGGGAGCACTAATGAAAAACTGTTTTTT
.	TRBV7-3	.	TRBJ1-6	CASSSQPGNSPLHF	TGTGCCAGCAGCTCTCAGCCGGGGAATTCACCCCTCCACTTT
TRBD1	TRBV9	.	TRBJ2-1	CASSARTDRGHEQFF	TGTGCCAGCAGCGCAAGAACGGACAGGGGACATGAGCAGTTCTTC
.	TRBV9	.	TRBJ2-2	CASSVAPGGADGELFF	TGTGCCAGCAGCGTAGCTCCCGGGGGCGCGGACGGGGAGCTGTTTTTT
TRBD1	TRBV6-1	few	TRBJ1-2	CASSVAETGADYGYTF	TGTGCCAGCAGTGTAGCTGAGACAGGGGCTGACTATGGCTACACCTTC
.	TRBV7-9	.	TRBJ1-5	CASSRDSNQPQHF	TGTGCCAGCAGCAGGGATAGCAATCAGCCCCAGCATTTT
.	TRBV2	.	TRBJ1-2	CASSENDAAPTPGYTF	TGTGCCAGCAGTGAAAATGACGCAGCCCCGACGCCTGGCTACACCTTC
TRBD1	TRBV27	.	TRBJ1-6	CASTRTGVGNSPLHF	TGTGCCAGCACTAGGACAGGGGTAGGAAATTCACCCCTCCACTTT
TRBD1	TRBV7-9	.	TRBJ1-1	CASSLARGQGKGTEAFF	TGTGCCAGCAGCTTAGCCCGCGGACAGGGAAAAGGCACTGAAGCTTTCTTT
.	TRBV5-6	few	TRBJ2-7	CASSLGTVSYEQYF	TGTGCCAGCAGCTTGGGGACAGTATCCTACGAGCAGTACTTC
TRBD2	TRBV5-1	once	TRBJ2-1	CASSSNLAGDLLNEQFF	TGCGCCAGCAGCTCCAACCTAGCGGGGGACCTTCTAAATGAGCAGTTCTTC
TRBD2	TRBV7-9	.	TRBJ2-5	CASRPVGGETQYF	TGTGCCAGCAGACCCGTCGGGGGGGAGACCCAGTACTTC
TRBD2	TRBV10-1	.	TRBJ2-1	CASSGTSGVDEQFF	TGCGCCAGCAGCGGGACTAGCGGGGTGGATGAGCAGTTCTTC
TRBD2	TRBV19	.	TRBJ2-1	CASSIRGLAGVAEQFF	TGTGCCAGTAGTATACGAGGGCTAGCGGGGGTGGCTGAGCAGTTCTTC
.	TRBV18	few	TRBJ2-5	CASSPDQETQYF	TGTGCCAGCTCACCCGACCAAGAGACCCAGTACTTC
.	TRBV9	.	TRBJ1-2	CASSVDRGSYGYTF	TGTGCCAGCAGCGTAGATCGGGGGAGCTATGGCTACACCTTC
TRBD2	TRBV5-1	few	TRBJ2-3	CASSLMVAGVTDTQYF	TGCGCCAGCAGCTTGATGGTAGCGGGGGTCACAGATACGCAGTATTTT
.	TRBV5-1	.	TRBJ2-5	CASSLGGGETQYF	TGCGCCAGCAGCTTGGGAGGGGGAGAGACCCAGTACTTC
.	TRBV7-2	.	TRBJ1-5	CASSLEDRPQHF	TGTGCCAGCAGCTTAGAAGATCGGCCCCAGCATTTT
TRBD2	TRBV5-1	.	TRBJ2-3	CASSLGAGPDTQYF	TGCGCCAGCAGCTTAGGAGCGGGGCCAGATACGCAGTATTTT
.	TRBV2	.	TRBJ1-3	CASDNTIYF	TGTGCCAGCGACAACACCATATATTTT
.	TRBV7-8	once	TRBJ1-1	CASSLHRAEGRAFF	TGTGCCAGCAGCTTACACAGGGCGGAGGGGAGGGCTTTCTTT
.	TRBV6-1	.	TRBJ1-1	CASSGKDLEAFF	TGTGCCAGCAGTGGGAAAGATCTTGAAGCTTTCTTT
TRBD1	TRBV10-2	.	TRBJ1-5	CASSDGTGEEKPQHF	TGCGCCAGCAGTGATGGGACAGGGGAGGAGAAGCCCCAGCATTTT
TRBD2	TRBV5-1	.	TRBJ2-7	CASSLAGGRYEQYF	TGCGCCAGCAGCTTGGCCGGGGGGAGGTACGAGCAGTACTTC
.	TRBV19	.	TRBJ1-6	CASKDSGSSPLHF	TGTGCCAGTAAGGATAGTGGGAGCTCACCCCTCCACTTT
.	TRBV30	.	TRBJ1-1	CAWMTGGLNTEAFF	TGTGCCTGGATGACGGGGGGCCTGAACACTGAAGCTTTCTTT
.	TRBV5-1	.	TRBJ1-1	CASATEMNTEAFF	TGCGCCAGTGCGACAGAGATGAACACTGAAGCTTTCTTT
TRBD2	TRBV5-1	.	TRBJ2-5	CASSTTTSGLETQYF	TGCGCCAGCAGTACCACGACTAGCGGCCTCGAGACCCAGTACTTC
.	TRBV25-1	.	TRBJ2-6	CASSATTGSDSGANVLTF	TGTGCCAGCAGTGCTACTACAGGGTCTGACTCTGGGGCCAACGTCCTGACTTTC
.	TRBV30	.	TRBJ2-7	CAWSVGRAGTREQYF	TGTGCCTGGAGTGTGGGGCGGGCCGGTACTCGGGAGCAGTACTTC
TRBD2	TRBV11-3	.	TRBJ2-5	CASSLGSGGQETQYF	TGTGCCAGCAGCTTAGGGAGCGGGGGACAAGAGACCCAGTACTTC
.	TRBV5-1	.	TRBJ1-3	CASSLAPRGGSGNTIYF	TGCGCCAGCAGCTTGGCCCCCAGGGGAGGCTCTGGAAACACCATATATTTT
.	TRBV27	.	TRBJ1-1	CASTAGGNTEAFF	TGTGCCAGCACGGCGGGAGGGAACACTGAAGCTTTCTTT
.	TRBV5-1	.	TRBJ1-2	CASSLAVSKNYGYTF	TGCGCCAGCAGCTTGGCGGTCAGTAAGAACTATGGCTACACCTTC
.	TRBV7-9	.	TRBJ1-6	CASSLSLNGTPLHF	TGTGCCAGCAGCTTATCCCTCAACGGAACACCCCTCCACTTT
TRBD1	TRBV28	once	TRBJ2-2	CASSSYPGQVNTGELFF	TGTGCCAGCAGTTCCTACCCGGGACAGGTGAACACCGGGGAGCTGTTTTTT
.	TRBV21-1	.	TRBJ1-5	CASSKVGLDTSNQPQHF	TGTGCCAGCAGCAAAGTGGGGCTTGACACGAGCAATCAGCCCCAGCATTTT
.	TRBV19	.	TRBJ2-7	CASSRDINYEQYF	TGTGCCAGTAGTCGCGACATAAACTACGAGCAGTACTTC
.	TRBV11-2	.	TRBJ2-6	CASSLGTGMHVLTF	TGTGCCAGCAGCTTAGGAACAGGGATGCACGTCCTGACTTTC
.	TRBV18	.	TRBJ2-6	CASSPILSGANVLTF	TGTGCCAGCTCACCGATTCTGTCCGGGGCCAACGTCCTGACTTTC
.	TRBV9	once	TRBJ2-1	CASSVVGSPYNEQFF	TGTGCCAGCAGCGTAGTGGGCAGTCCCTACAATGAGCAGTTCTTC
TRBD2	TRBV5-4	.	TRBJ2-3	CASSVRTSASTDTQYF	TGTGCCAGCAGCGTAAGGACTAGCGCCAGCACAGATACGCAGTATTTT
.	TRBV7-9	.	TRBJ1-2	CASSLDGYGYTF	TGTGCCAGCAGCCTTGACGGATATGGCTACACCTTC
TRBD2	TRBV10-1	.	TRBJ2-1	CASSEFWAGRVNEQFF	TGCGCCAGCAGTGAGTTTTGGGCAGGGAGGGTCAATGAGCAGTTCTTC
.	TRBV19	.	TRBJ1-2	CATRSGQFNYGYTF	TGTGCCACCAGGTCGGGACAATTTAACTATGGCTACACCTTC
.	TRBV5-6	.	TRBJ1-3	CASSFPHSGNTIYF	TGTGCCAGCAGCTTCCCCCACTCTGGAAACACCATATATTTT
.	TRBV5-1	.	TRBJ2-1	CASSRGDNNEQFF	TGCGCCAGCTCGAGGGGCGACAACAATGAGCAGTTCTTC
.	TRBV6-1	.	TRBJ2-7	CASSEAGSLNSFYEQYF	TGTGCCAGCAGTGAAGCGGGGAGTTTGAACAGCTTCTACGAGCAGTACTTC
TRBD1	TRBV5-1	.	TRBJ2-5	CASSKGTGNVGETQYF	TGCGCCAGCAGCAAAGGGACAGGGAATGTTGGAGAGACCCAGTACTTC